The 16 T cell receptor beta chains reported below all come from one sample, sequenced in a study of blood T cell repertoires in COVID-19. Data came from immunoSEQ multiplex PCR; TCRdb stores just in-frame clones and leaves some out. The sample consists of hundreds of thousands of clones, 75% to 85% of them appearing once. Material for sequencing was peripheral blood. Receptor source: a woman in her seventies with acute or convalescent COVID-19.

The CDR3 protein is CASSQGGISGFYSNQPQHF. CDR3 in DNA: TGTGCCAGCAGCCAAGGGGGAATTAGCGGCTTCTATAGCAATCAGCCCCAGCATTTT. The chain couples TRBV3-1 (or the pseudogene TRBV3-2) to TRBJ1-5, with D hard to call. The germline gives CDR1 LGHDT, CDR2 YNNKEL (reference sequence). Trimming took 1 base from V and 0 from J, leaving 19 bases between them. The CDR3 extends over 19 amino acids.

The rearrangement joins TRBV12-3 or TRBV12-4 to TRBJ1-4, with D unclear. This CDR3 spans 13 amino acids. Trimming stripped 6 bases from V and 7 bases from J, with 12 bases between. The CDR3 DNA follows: TGTGCCAGCAGCCCGATCGGAGGTGAAAAACTGTTTTTT. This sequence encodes CASSPIGGEKLFF.

CDR3 nucleotides: TGTGCCAGCAGCCCTCAAGGGGCACGCAATCAGCCCCAGCATTTT. Translated, it gives CASSPQGARNQPQHF. The chain carries TRBV7-9 and TRBJ1-5; the D gene is possibly TRBD1 (5 bases). Germline loops: CDR1 SEHNR, CDR2 FQNEAQ (reference sequence). This CDR3 is 15 amino acids long. V lost 5 bases and J 2 bases, leaving 13 bases between the germline ends.

CDR3 coding DNA: TGTGCCAGCAGTCTCCAGGGTCAGGCTAATGAAAAACTGTTTTTT. This translates into CASSLQGQANEKLFF. The V and J genes are TRBV6-5 and TRBJ1-4; tentatively, D is TRBD1 (5 bases). CDR1 MNHEY and CDR2 SVGAGI come from the germline V gene. The V end lost 5 bases, the J end lost 3 bases, and 13 bases lay between the germline ends. This CDR3 region has 15 residues.

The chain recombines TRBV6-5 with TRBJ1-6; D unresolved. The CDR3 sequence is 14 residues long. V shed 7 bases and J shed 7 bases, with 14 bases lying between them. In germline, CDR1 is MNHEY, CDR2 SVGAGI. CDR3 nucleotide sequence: TGTGCCAGCAAGAGGGTAGCTACGAATTCACCCCTCCACTTT. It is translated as CASKRVATNSPLHF.

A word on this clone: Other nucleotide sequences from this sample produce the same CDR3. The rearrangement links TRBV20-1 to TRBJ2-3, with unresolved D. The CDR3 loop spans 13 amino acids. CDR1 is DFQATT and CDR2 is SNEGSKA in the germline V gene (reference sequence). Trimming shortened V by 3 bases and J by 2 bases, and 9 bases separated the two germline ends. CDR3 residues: CSASLLVTDTQYF. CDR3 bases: TGCAGTGCTAGTTTACTCGTCACAGATACGCAGTATTTT.

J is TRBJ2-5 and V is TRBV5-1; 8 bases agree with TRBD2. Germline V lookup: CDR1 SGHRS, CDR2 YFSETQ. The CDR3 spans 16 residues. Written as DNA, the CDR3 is TGCGCGCCAGCTTTCCTGCGGGGGGAAAACCAAGAGACCCAGTACTTC. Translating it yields CAPAFLRGENQETQYF.

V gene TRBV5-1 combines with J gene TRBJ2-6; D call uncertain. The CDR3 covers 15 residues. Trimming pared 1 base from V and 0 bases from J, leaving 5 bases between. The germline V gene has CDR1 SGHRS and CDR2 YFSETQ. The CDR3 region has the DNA TGCGCCAGCAGCTTGAGGAGCTCTGGGGCCAACGTCCTGACTTTC. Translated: CASSLRSSGANVLTF.

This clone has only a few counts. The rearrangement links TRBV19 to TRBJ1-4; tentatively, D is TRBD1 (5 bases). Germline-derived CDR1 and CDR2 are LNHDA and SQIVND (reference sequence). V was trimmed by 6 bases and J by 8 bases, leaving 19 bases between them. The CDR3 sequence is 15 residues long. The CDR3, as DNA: TGTGCCAGTAGCCCCATCGGGGGGGGTGACGAAAAACTGTTTTTT. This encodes CASSPIGGGDEKLFF. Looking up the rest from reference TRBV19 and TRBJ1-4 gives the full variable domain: DGGITQSPKYLFRKEGQNVTLSCEQNLNHDAMYWYRQDPGQGLRLIYYSQIVNDFQKGDIAEGYSVSREKKESFPLTVTSAQKNPTAFYLCASSPIGGGDEKLFFGSGTQLSVL.

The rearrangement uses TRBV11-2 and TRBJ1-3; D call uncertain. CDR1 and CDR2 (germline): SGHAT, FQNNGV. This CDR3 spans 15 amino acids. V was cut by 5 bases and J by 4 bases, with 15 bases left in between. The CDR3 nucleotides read TGTGCCAGCAGCAACCTACAGCTTTCCGGAAACACCATATATTTT. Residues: CASSNLQLSGNTIYF.

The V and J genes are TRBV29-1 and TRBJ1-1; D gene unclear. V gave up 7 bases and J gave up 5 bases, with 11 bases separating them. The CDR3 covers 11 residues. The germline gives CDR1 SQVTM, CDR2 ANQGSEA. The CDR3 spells CSGVTGTEAFF. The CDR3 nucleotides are TGCAGCGGAGTGACGGGAACTGAAGCTTTCTTT.

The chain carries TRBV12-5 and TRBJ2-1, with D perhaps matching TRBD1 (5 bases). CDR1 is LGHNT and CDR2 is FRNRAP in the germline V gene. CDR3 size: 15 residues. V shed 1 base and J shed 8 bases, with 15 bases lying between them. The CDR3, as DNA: TGTGCTAGTGGTTTGGGTGGAAGGCAGGGCGATGAGCAGTTCTTC. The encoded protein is CASGLGGRQGDEQFF.

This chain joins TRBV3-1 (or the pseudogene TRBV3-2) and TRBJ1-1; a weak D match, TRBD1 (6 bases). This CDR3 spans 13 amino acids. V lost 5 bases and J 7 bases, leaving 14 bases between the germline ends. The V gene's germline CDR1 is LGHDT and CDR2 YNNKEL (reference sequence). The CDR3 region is CASSLSGQNEAFF. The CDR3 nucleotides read TGTGCCAGCAGCTTAAGCGGACAGAATGAAGCTTTCTTT.

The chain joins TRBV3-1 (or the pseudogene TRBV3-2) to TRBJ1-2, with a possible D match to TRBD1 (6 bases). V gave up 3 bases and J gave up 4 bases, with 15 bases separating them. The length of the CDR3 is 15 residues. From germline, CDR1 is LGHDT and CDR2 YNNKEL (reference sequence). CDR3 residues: CASSHTTGTLYGYTF. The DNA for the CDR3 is TGTGCCAGCAGCCATACAACAGGGACCCTCTATGGCTACACCTTC.

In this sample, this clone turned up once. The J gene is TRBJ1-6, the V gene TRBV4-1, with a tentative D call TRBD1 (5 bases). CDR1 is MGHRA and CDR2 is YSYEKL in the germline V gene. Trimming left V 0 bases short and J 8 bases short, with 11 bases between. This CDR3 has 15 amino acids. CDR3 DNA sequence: TGCGCCAGCAGCCAAGATTACAGGAGGGATTCACCCCTCCACTTT. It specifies CASSQDYRRDSPLHF.

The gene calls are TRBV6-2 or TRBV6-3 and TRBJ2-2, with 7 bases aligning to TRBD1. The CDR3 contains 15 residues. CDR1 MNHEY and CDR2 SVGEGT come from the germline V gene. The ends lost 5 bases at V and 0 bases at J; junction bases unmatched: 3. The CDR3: CASSRGQSNTGELFF. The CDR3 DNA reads TGTGCCAGCAGTAGGGGACAGTCGAACACCGGGGAGCTGTTTTTT.